Following are 19 T cell receptor beta chains from one sample sequenced in a study of T-cell memory formation after mild COVID-19. A single record per CDR3 protein comes from TCRdb applying MiXCR to the 5' RACE reads. The sample has under 400,000 distinct CDR3 sequences, 25% to 30% seen once; the top ten hold 13%. The sequencing sample was made of PBMCs or a T cell subset sorted from them (not recorded which). The receptor set was obtained from an adult woman who had mild COVID-19 (a few samples of this study predate the infection). Cell type and time point are not known.

The chain recombines TRBV11-2 with TRBJ2-7, with 9 bases lining up with TRBD2. V trimming: 4 bases; J trimming: 4 bases; junction bases outside the gene matches: 8. Germline V lookup: CDR1 SGHAT, CDR2 FQNNGV. The CDR3 loop spans 15 amino acids. The chain's CDR3 is CASSSLSGRLYEQYF. CDR3 in DNA: TGTGCCAGCAGCTCCCTTAGCGGGAGACTTTACGAGCAGTACTTC.

This clonotype was observed a handful of times. V gene TRBV27 combines with J gene TRBJ2-7; tentative D call: TRBD1 (6 bases). Looked up from germline, CDR1 is MNHEY and CDR2 is SMNVEV (reference sequence). V was clipped by 3 bases and J by 0 bases, with 15 bases between them. This CDR3 has 16 residues. CDR3 in amino acids: CASSLSTGTLSYEQYF. CDR3 coding DNA: TGTGCCAGCAGTTTGTCAACCGGGACACTCTCCTACGAGCAGTACTTC.

The rearrangement joins TRBV7-2 to TRBJ1-6; D unresolved. Germline V gene sequence: CDR1 SGHTA, CDR2 FQGNSA. This CDR3 is 14 amino acids long. V dropped 5 bases and J dropped 4 bases, with 9 bases sitting between them. CDR3 DNA sequence: TGTGCCAGCAGCACCCGGGAGTATAATTCACCCCTCCACTTT. Translation gives CASSTREYNSPLHF.

V usage is TRBV29-1 and J usage is TRBJ2-7, with D tentatively TRBD1 or TRBD2 (6 bases each). The germline gives CDR1 SQVTM, CDR2 ANQGSEA. V lost 4 bases and J 3 bases, leaving 13 bases between the germline ends. CDR3 size: 13 residues. CDR3 sequence (DNA): TGCAGCGTTGGTGGGGGGCCGGTCTACGAGCAGTACTTC. It is translated as CSVGGGPVYEQYF.

This clonotype was detected only a few times. V usage is TRBV29-1 and J usage is TRBJ2-7, with D perhaps matching TRBD1 (6 bases). Looked up from germline, CDR1 is SQVTM and CDR2 is ANQGSEA. This CDR3 comprises 12 residues. The V gene lost 6 bases and the J gene lost 1 base, with 10 bases spanning the gap. CDR3 sequence reads: CSVWTVSYEQYF. The CDR3 DNA is TGCAGCGTCTGGACAGTATCCTACGAGCAGTACTTC.

The chain combines TRBV29-1 with TRBJ2-7, with D possibly matching TRBD2 (6 bases). V shed 6 bases and J shed 2 bases, with 11 bases lying between them. This CDR3 is built from 12 residues. Germline CDR1 reads SQVTM; CDR2 reads ANQGSEA. CDR3 protein: CSVSGGPYEQYF. CDR3 nucleotides: TGCAGCGTCTCCGGGGGACCCTACGAGCAGTACTTC.

The V and J genes are TRBV12-3 or TRBV12-4 and TRBJ2-5; 14 nucleotides agree with TRBD2. This CDR3 has 13 amino acids. V shed 8 bases and J 5 bases; nucleotides not matched to a gene: 1. This chain's CDR3 is CASRTSGRETQYF. The CDR3 DNA follows: TGTGCCAGCCGGACTAGCGGGAGGGAGACCCAGTACTTC.

The V gene is TRBV5-6, the J gene TRBJ2-1; the D is unclear. This CDR3 contains 15 residues. Germline lookup yields CDR1 SGHDT and CDR2 YYEEEE. The V end was cut by 4 bases, the J end by 7 bases, with 18 bases between. CDR3 amino acids: CASSMVRRRTNEQFF. CDR3 sequence (DNA): TGTGCCAGCAGCATGGTGAGACGCCGAACGAATGAGCAGTTCTTC.

The V and J genes are TRBV18 and TRBJ2-1, with 9 bases matching TRBD1. The CDR3 extends over 16 amino acids. The germline V gene has CDR1 KGHSH and CDR2 LQKENI. Germline trimming cut 2 bases from V and 8 bases from J; bases unmatched to any gene: 10. CDR3 nucleotides: TGTGCCAGCTCACCAACTAGGGACAGGGAGAGGGATGAGCAGTTCTTC. Translated, it gives CASSPTRDRERDEQFF. Complete variable domain (other parts from reference TRBV18 and TRBJ2-1): NAGVMQNPRHLVRRRGQEARLRCSPMKGHSHVYWYRQLPEEGLKFMVYLQKENIIDESGMPKERFSAEFPKEGPSILRIQQVVRGDSAAYFCASSPTRDRERDEQFFGPGTRLTVL.

This clonotype appeared a few times. The chain links TRBV5-1 to TRBJ1-2; weak D call: TRBD1 (6 bases). V was pared by 3 bases and J by 7 bases, with 10 bases between. This CDR3 comprises 12 residues. Germline V gene lookup returns CDR1 SGHRS and CDR2 YFSETQ. The CDR3 nucleotides are TGCGCCAGCAGCTCAGACAGGCTTGGCTACACCTTC. It codes for CASSSDRLGYTF.

The chain employs TRBV10-3 and TRBJ1-2; 7 bases are a match to TRBD1. The CDR3 totals 14 residues. Germline V gene data show CDR1 as ENHRY and CDR2 as SYGVKD. The ends lost 0 bases at V and 7 bases at J; junction bases unmatched: 5. CDR3 sequence reads: CAISESQGQFGYTF. CDR3 DNA: TGTGCCATCAGTGAGTCACAGGGGCAGTTTGGCTACACCTTC.

The rearrangement links TRBV10-3 to TRBJ1-6; D remains ambiguous. The germline V gene encodes CDR1 ENHRY and CDR2 SYGVKD. Deletions cut 2 bases from V and 6 bases from J, with 2 bases between. The length of the CDR3 is 12 residues. DNA of the CDR3: TGTGCCATCAGTGAGGGTAATTCACCCCTCCACTTT. It translates to CAISEGNSPLHF.

This clonotype has only a few counts. J is TRBJ2-4 and V is TRBV2; the match to TRBD1 covers 9 bases. Trimming at V came to 6 bases and at J to 7 bases, leaving 7 bases not matched to a gene. The CDR3 extends over 14 amino acids. The germline gives CDR1 SNHLY, CDR2 FYNNEI. CDR3 region: CASRPGTGPNIQYF. Written as DNA, the CDR3 is TGTGCCAGCAGGCCCGGGACAGGGCCGAACATTCAGTACTTC.

In its sample, this clonotype was seen once. This chain joins TRBV20-1 and TRBJ2-2, with D uncertain. Germline V gene data show CDR1 as DFQATT and CDR2 as SNEGSKA (reference sequence). This CDR3 is built from 11 residues. V was pared by 1 base and J by 8 bases, with 5 bases between. This CDR3 reads CSARALGELFF. CDR3 nucleotides: TGCAGTGCTAGAGCCTTAGGGGAGCTGTTTTTT.

This clonotype showed up just once. The rearrangement joins TRBV27 to TRBJ2-7, with D uncertain. V gave up 7 bases and J gave up 3 bases, with 22 bases separating them. CDR3 size: 16 residues. CDR1 is MNHEY, CDR2 SMNVEV, per germline (reference sequence). The CDR3 DNA sequence: TGTGCCAGCACGCAATATGGTCAAGCAGAATACTACGAGCAGTACTTC. Protein: CASTQYGQAEYYEQYF.

The chain joins TRBV5-8 to TRBJ2-2, with D possibly being TRBD1 (5 bases). CDR3 length: 16 residues. Germline V gene lookup returns CDR1 SGHTS and CDR2 YDEGEE. V lost 1 base to trimming and J lost 1 base, with 11 bases between them. CDR3 DNA: TGTGCCAGCAGCTTGATCAGGGTGGGGAACACCGGGGAGCTGTTTTTT. Its translation is CASSLIRVGNTGELFF.

V usage is TRBV5-1 and J usage is TRBJ2-4, with TRBD1 identical over 8 bases. Germline V gives CDR1 SGHRS, CDR2 YFSETQ. The CDR3 length is 13 residues. Germline trimming cut 4 bases from V and 8 bases from J; bases unmatched to any gene: 5. CDR3 DNA sequence: TGCGCCAGCAGCCTCCAGGGGGCTGACATTCAGTACTTC. This sequence encodes CASSLQGADIQYF.

A remark on this clonotype: A read error may be the cause here, since a much bigger clone is one base away. This chain joins TRBV27 and TRBJ1-5, with D perhaps matching TRBD1 (5 bases). The CDR3 spans 16 residues. Germline-derived CDR1 and CDR2 are MNHEY and SMNVEV (reference sequence). CDR3 in amino acids: CASSMEGTLSNPPQHF. Here the CDR3 DNA reads TGTGCCAGCAGTATGGAGGGGACCCTTAGCAATCCGCCCCAGCATTTT.

This clonotype was seen a handful of times. The chain uses TRBV3-1 and TRBJ1-4, with TRBD1 identical over 11 bases. The CDR3 is 17 residues long. V trimming: 2 bases; J trimming: 2 bases; junction bases outside the gene matches: 4. CDR1 and CDR2 from the germline V gene are LGHDT and YNNKEL (reference sequence). CDR3 coding DNA: TGTGCCAGCAGCCAACAGGACAGGGGGCTCACTAATGAAAAACTGTTTTTT. It is translated as CASSQQDRGLTNEKLFF.